Listed here are 32 T cell receptor beta chains from one sample, sequenced in a study of blood T cell repertoires in COVID-19. The method was immunoSEQ multiplex PCR; TCRdb's version includes in-frame clones alone and lacks a portion of them. The sample has 400,000 to 500,000 clones; approximately 90% are singletons. Source material: PBMCs or T cells enriched from blood (not recorded which). Source of these receptors: a woman aged 18-29 years who had been exposed to COVID-19.

The rearrangement links TRBV27 to TRBJ2-7; maybe TRBD1 (6 bases). CDR3 length: 17 residues. Per germline, CDR1 MNHEY and CDR2 SMNVEV (reference sequence). Trimming left V 6 bases short and J 0 bases short, with 21 bases between. The CDR3 DNA follows: TGTGCCAGCAGCCCCCGGATGACAGGTCCCCGCTCCTACGAGCAGTACTTC. Its translation: CASSPRMTGPRSYEQYF.

This chain joins TRBV5-8 and TRBJ1-6; no clear D. V shed 0 bases and J shed 6 bases, with 10 bases lying between them. The CDR3 consists of 15 residues. Germline V CDR1 and CDR2: SGHTS, YDEGEE. As DNA, the CDR3 is TGTGCCAGCAGCTTGGGCCAGCGAATTAATTCACCCCTCCACTTT. This sequence encodes CASSLGQRINSPLHF.

This sequence joins TRBV28 and TRBJ2-3, with D hard to call. Per the germline V gene, CDR1 is MDHEN and CDR2 is SYDVKM. CDR3 length equals 15 residues. The V end lost 4 bases, the J end lost 4 bases, and 15 bases lay between the germline ends. The chain's CDR3 is CASSSATLPPDTQYF. For the CDR3, the DNA is TGTGCCAGCAGTTCGGCGACTCTTCCCCCAGATACGCAGTATTTT.

The chain employs TRBV28 and TRBJ2-2; TRBD1 matches at 7 bases. This CDR3 comprises 15 residues. Looked up from germline, CDR1 is MDHEN and CDR2 is SYDVKM. The V segment lost 2 bases and the J segment 6 bases; nucleotides outside the gene matches: 6. CDR3 DNA: TGTGCCAGCAGTTTAGTGACAGGGATCCCCGGGGAGCTGTTTTTT. This gives the protein CASSLVTGIPGELFF.

The chain employs TRBV7-3 and TRBJ1-1; 8 nucleotides line up with TRBD1. The V segment lost 4 bases and the J segment 5 bases; nucleotides outside the gene matches: 6. This CDR3 contains 14 residues. The germline V gene has CDR1 SGHTA and CDR2 FQGTGA. The CDR3 DNA is TGTGCCAGCAGCTCCCAGGGGGCGGGAACTGAAGCTTTCTTT. Amino acids: CASSSQGAGTEAFF.

This clone was detected once. This sequence joins TRBV6-5 and TRBJ2-2; 7 bases agree with TRBD1. There are 15 residues in the CDR3. Germline V gene data show CDR1 as MNHEY and CDR2 as SVGAGI. Trimming at V came to 6 bases and at J to 4 bases, leaving 8 bases not matched to a gene. The CDR3 region has the DNA TGTGCCAGCAGACCCGGGACAGACGCCACCGGGGAGCTGTTTTTT. Its protein is CASRPGTDATGELFF.

V gene TRBV28 combines with J gene TRBJ1-4, with 9 bases matching TRBD1. Unmatched junction bases numbered 4, after V lost 2 bases and J lost 3 bases. Germline CDR1 is MDHEN and CDR2 is SYDVKM. The CDR3 runs to 16 residues. The CDR3 reads CASSLGQGRANEKLFF. As DNA, the CDR3 is TGTGCCAGCAGTTTAGGACAGGGGCGGGCTAATGAAAAACTGTTTTTT.

The gene calls are TRBV27 and TRBJ2-1; TRBD1 matches at 8 bases. This CDR3 is 14 amino acids long. V shed 6 bases and J 2 bases; nucleotides not matched to a gene: 3. Looked up from germline, CDR1 is MNHEY and CDR2 is SMNVEV (reference sequence). The CDR3 bases are TGTGCCAGCAGCCTACAGGGGGCCTACAATGAGCAGTTCTTC. Amino acids: CASSLQGAYNEQFF.

The chain has TRBV6-4 and TRBJ2-2; D is ambiguous. V lost 4 bases, J lost 7 bases, and 13 bases lay in between. CDR1 and CDR2 (germline): MRHNA, SNTAGT. This CDR3 region has 14 residues. In DNA form, the CDR3 reads TGTGCCAGCAGTGTTAGTAGGAACTACGGGGAGCTGTTTTTT. Its protein is CASSVSRNYGELFF.

This clone was observed a few times. The chain joins TRBV6-5 to TRBJ2-7; 7 bases align to TRBD2. Germline CDR1 reads MNHEY; CDR2 reads SVGAGI. V shed 3 bases and J 4 bases; nucleotides not matched to a gene: 6. CDR3 length equals 14 residues. DNA for the CDR3: TGTGCCAGCAGTTATAGTAGACTAGCTTACGAGCAGTACTTC. Protein: CASSYSRLAYEQYF.

The count of this clone is one. CDR3 nucleotide sequence: TGTGCCAGTACGGACAGGACCCTTAGCAATCAGCCCCAGCATTTT. Translated, it gives CASTDRTLSNQPQHF. The rearrangement uses TRBV19 and TRBJ1-5; TRBD1 agrees at 7 bases. The trim removed 7 bases at V and 0 bases at J, leaving 6 bases unmatched. This CDR3 spans 15 amino acids. CDR1 is LNHDA and CDR2 is SQIVND in the germline V gene (reference sequence).

This clone has just a few counts. The chain recombines TRBV18 with TRBJ2-7, with 7 bases fitting TRBD1. V shed 3 bases, J shed 2 bases, and the junction held 10 bases outside the gene matches. The CDR3 length is 16 residues. The V gene's germline CDR1 is KGHSH and CDR2 LQKENI. This CDR3 reads CASSPKLIGQAYEQYF. The DNA of the CDR3 is TGTGCCAGCTCACCCAAACTCATCGGACAGGCCTACGAGCAGTACTTC. The whole variable domain, remainder taken from reference TRBV18 and TRBJ2-7, is NAGVMQNPRHLVRRRGQEARLRCSPMKGHSHVYWYRQLPEEGLKFMVYLQKENIIDESGMPKERFSAEFPKEGPSILRIQQVVRGDSAAYFCASSPKLIGQAYEQYFGPGTRLTVT.

The chain recombines TRBV7-8 with TRBJ1-1; D remains unclear. Germline-derived CDR1 and CDR2 are SGHVS and FQNEAQ. The CDR3 length is 16 residues. V was shortened by 0 bases and J by 6 bases, with 17 bases between the two germline ends. This CDR3 reads CASSLAGLAGGAEAFF. In nucleotides, the CDR3 is TGTGCCAGCAGCTTAGCAGGTTTAGCGGGCGGTGCTGAAGCTTTCTTT.

This clone was seen once. This rearrangement joins TRBV28 to TRBJ2-1, with D perhaps TRBD1 (5 bases). Per the germline V gene, CDR1 is MDHEN and CDR2 is SYDVKM. V lost 7 bases, J lost 4 bases, and 8 bases lay in between. The CDR3 length is 12 residues. CDR3 nucleotides: TGTGCCAGCACTTCAGGGTACAATGAGCAGTTCTTC. Its translation is CASTSGYNEQFF.

The chain carries TRBV5-1 and TRBJ2-7; 7 bases agree with TRBD2. Germline CDR1 reads SGHRS; CDR2 reads YFSETQ. V shed 1 base, J shed 6 bases, and the junction held 13 bases outside the gene matches. The length of the CDR3 is 16 residues. The CDR3 bases are TGCGCCAGCAGCTTGCCCGGGGGGACGGGGCTCTCCGAGCAGTACTTC. This translates into CASSLPGGTGLSEQYF. The full variable domain, rest sourced from reference TRBV5-1 and TRBJ2-7, is KAGVTQTPRYLIKTRGQQVTLSCSPISGHRSVSWYQQTPGQGLQFLFEYFSETQRNKGNFPGRFSGRQFSNSRSEMNVSTLELGDSALYLCASSLPGGTGLSEQYFGPGTRLTVT.

V usage is TRBV11-2 and J usage is TRBJ2-7; possibly TRBD1 for D (6 bases). Germline V gene data show CDR1 as SGHAT and CDR2 as FQNNGV. V lost 0 bases and J lost 7, with 13 bases in between. This CDR3 is 14 amino acids long. CDR3 region: CASSLDRGPWEQYF. CDR3 in DNA: TGTGCCAGCAGCTTAGACAGGGGCCCCTGGGAGCAGTACTTC.

This clone was seen a handful of times. V usage is TRBV27 and J usage is TRBJ1-1, with 7 bases identical to TRBD1. V lost 8 bases to trimming and J lost 0 bases; unmatched junction nucleotides: 3. Per the germline V gene, CDR1 is MNHEY and CDR2 is SMNVEV (reference sequence). CDR3 length equals 13 residues. The chain's CDR3 is CASADRMNTEAFF. The CDR3 DNA reads as TGTGCCAGCGCGGACAGGATGAACACTGAAGCTTTCTTT.

The chain uses TRBV29-1 and TRBJ2-5; TRBD1 matches 7 bases. The CDR3 consists of 14 residues. V lost 6 bases, J lost 1 base, and 8 bases stayed unmatched. Germline V gene data show CDR1 as SQVTM and CDR2 as ANQGSEA. The CDR3 DNA is TGCAGCGTCCTTGGGAACAGGGGCCAAGAGACCCAGTACTTC. Protein product: CSVLGNRGQETQYF. Complete variable domain (other parts from reference TRBV29-1 and TRBJ2-5): SAVISQKPSRDICQRGTSLTIQCQVDSQVTMMFWYRQQPGQSLTLIATANQGSEATYESGFVIDKFPISRPNLTFSTLTVSNMSPEDSSIYLCSVLGNRGQETQYFGPGTRLLVL.

This chain connects TRBV6-2 or TRBV6-3 to TRBJ1-2; D gene ambiguous. Trimming removed 6 bases from V and 3 bases from J, with 17 bases in between. Germline assignment: CDR1 MNHEY and CDR2 SVGEGT. This CDR3 comprises 15 residues. The CDR3 DNA reads TGTGCCAGCAGCTCCGGGAGGCAAACGGACTATGGCTACACCTTC. It is translated as CASSSGRQTDYGYTF.

This chain connects TRBV3-1 (or the pseudogene TRBV3-2) to TRBJ1-6; TRBD1 might be the D (5 bases). The CDR3 has 17 amino acids. V dropped 5 bases and J dropped 1 base, with 15 bases sitting between them. From germline, CDR1 is LGHDT and CDR2 YNNKEL (reference sequence). The CDR3 sequence is CASSDTGVWSYNSPLHF. In nucleotides, the CDR3 is TGTGCCAGCAGCGACACGGGGGTTTGGTCCTATAATTCACCCCTCCACTTT.

The gene calls are TRBV14 and TRBJ2-7, with 10 bases aligning to TRBD1. The CDR3 contains 19 residues. Germline V lookup: CDR1 SGHDN, CDR2 FVKESK. V shed 4 bases and J 1 base; nucleotides not matched to a gene: 16. The CDR3 bases are TGTGCCAGCAGCCCGCGACGCGGACGGGACAGGGGACATTCCTACGAGCAGTACTTC. It codes for CASSPRRGRDRGHSYEQYF. Combining the CDR3 with reference TRBV14 and TRBJ2-7 gives the whole variable domain EAGVTQFPSHSVIEKGQTVTLRCDPISGHDNLYWYRRVMGKEIKFLLHFVKESKQDESGMPNNRFLAERTGGTYSTLKVQPAELEDSGVYFCASSPRRGRDRGHSYEQYFGPGTRLTVT.

V gene TRBV24-1 combines with J gene TRBJ1-5, with a possible D match to TRBD1 (6 bases). Germline V lookup: CDR1 KGHDR, CDR2 SFDVKD. V was trimmed by 0 bases and J by 7 bases, leaving 21 bases between them. CDR3 length: 18 residues. CDR3 residues: CATSDLYTRDNRLQPQHF. The CDR3 DNA is TGTGCCACCAGTGATTTGTATACTAGGGACAATCGGTTACAGCCCCAGCATTTT.

In its sample, this clone was seen once. V is TRBV6-6 and J is TRBJ1-5; the match to TRBD1 covers 7 bases. The germline V gene has CDR1 MNHNY and CDR2 SVGAGI (reference sequence). The CDR3 extends over 13 amino acids. Unmatched junction bases numbered 0, after V lost 5 bases and J lost 2 bases. The CDR3 loop reads CASSDRGNQPQHF. The CDR3, as DNA: TGTGCCAGCAGTGACAGGGGCAATCAGCCCCAGCATTTT.

J is TRBJ2-1 and V is TRBV18, with 9 bases aligning to TRBD2. The V gene's germline CDR1 is KGHSH and CDR2 LQKENI. J was trimmed by 9 bases and V by 2 bases; bases with no gene match: 14. The CDR3 is 17 residues long. The chain's CDR3 is CASSPFGVPSGKAEQFF. CDR3 DNA sequence: TGTGCCAGCTCACCATTCGGGGTTCCTAGCGGGAAGGCTGAGCAGTTCTTC.

This clone appeared a single time. The chain employs TRBV19 and TRBJ2-4; weak D call: TRBD2 (6 bases). CDR1 LNHDA and CDR2 SQIVND come from the germline V gene (reference sequence). V was trimmed by 10 bases and J by 4 bases, leaving 11 bases between them. CDR3 length: 12 residues. CDR3 amino acids: CATTGLKNIQYF. CDR3 DNA: TGTGCCACTACGGGACTGAAAAACATTCAGTACTTC.

This chain connects TRBV28 to TRBJ1-5; 8 bases are shared with TRBD1. Trimming took 11 bases from V and 4 from J; bases not matched to a gene: 4. In germline, CDR1 is MDHEN, CDR2 SYDVKM. CDR3 length: 12 residues. Here the CDR3 DNA reads TGTGCCGGACACAGGGGGAATCAGCCCCAGCATTTT. Residues: CAGHRGNQPQHF.

The chain is built from TRBV5-1 and TRBJ2-7, with TRBD1 matching 8 bases. From germline, CDR1 is SGHRS and CDR2 YFSETQ. J gave up 6 bases and V 0 bases, and 5 bases lay outside the gene matches. There are 14 residues in the CDR3. CDR3: CASSLGTGSREQYF. The CDR3 nucleotides read TGCGCCAGCAGCTTGGGGACAGGGTCGCGCGAGCAGTACTTC.

The rearrangement joins TRBV5-6 to TRBJ2-5, with 9 bases matching TRBD1. Per the germline V gene, CDR1 is SGHDT and CDR2 is YYEEEE. The CDR3 consists of 15 residues. V dropped 0 bases and J dropped 5; count of bases not matched to a gene: 5. CDR3 in amino acids: CASSLDTGGLETQYF. For the CDR3, the DNA is TGTGCCAGCAGCTTGGATACAGGGGGCCTGGAGACCCAGTACTTC.

This clone turned up a few times. CDR3 sequence reads: CASSLPRDRGNTEAFF. The CDR3 DNA sequence: TGTGCCAGCAGTTTACCCCGGGACAGGGGGAACACTGAAGCTTTCTTT. This chain connects TRBV7-8 to TRBJ1-1; 10 nucleotides line up with TRBD1. In germline, CDR1 is SGHVS, CDR2 FQNEAQ. V shed 6 bases, J shed 1 base, and the junction held 8 bases outside the gene matches. The CDR3 extends over 16 amino acids. Complete variable domain (other parts from reference TRBV7-8 and TRBJ1-1): GAGVSQSPRYKVAKRGQDVALRCDPISGHVSLFWYQQALGQGPEFLTYFQNEAQLDKSGLPSDRFFAERPEGSVSTLKIQRTQQEDSAVYLCASSLPRDRGNTEAFFGQGTRLTVV.

This clone was found a few times. V usage is TRBV28 and J usage is TRBJ1-5, with TRBD1 identical over 9 bases. V dropped 2 bases and J dropped 4; count of bases not matched to a gene: 3. Germline CDR1 MDHEN, CDR2 SYDVKM. The CDR3 runs to 15 residues. CDR3 loop: CASSLPGQGNQPQHF. CDR3 nucleotides: TGTGCCAGCAGTTTACCCGGACAGGGGAATCAGCCCCAGCATTTT.

The chain recombines TRBV27 with TRBJ1-2; maybe TRBD1 (5 bases). The CDR3 covers 13 residues. CDR1 is MNHEY and CDR2 is SMNVEV in the germline V gene (reference sequence). V lost 2 bases to trimming and J lost 6 bases, with 10 bases between them. The DNA for the CDR3 is TGTGCCAGCAGTTTACGGGGGGAAGATGGCTACACCTTC. Its protein product is CASSLRGEDGYTF.

CDR3 residues: CASRAPSNYGYTF. CDR3 coding DNA: TGTGCCAGCAGGGCCCCCTCTAACTATGGCTACACCTTC. The chain joins TRBV28 to TRBJ1-2; D remains unclear. V was clipped by 6 bases and J by 0 bases, with 8 bases between them. This CDR3 has 13 residues. Germline-derived CDR1 and CDR2 are MDHEN and SYDVKM.